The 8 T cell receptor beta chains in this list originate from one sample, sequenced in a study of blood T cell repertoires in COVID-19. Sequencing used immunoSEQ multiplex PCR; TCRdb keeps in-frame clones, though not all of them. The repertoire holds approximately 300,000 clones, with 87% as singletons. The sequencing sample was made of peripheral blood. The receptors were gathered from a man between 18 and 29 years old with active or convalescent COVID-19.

This CDR3 reads CASSLGLRGRVETQYF. The CDR3 nucleotides read TGTGCCAGCAGCTTAGGTCTCAGGGGGCGCGTAGAGACCCAGTACTTC. The V and J genes are TRBV11-2 and TRBJ2-5; TRBD1 matches at 8 bases. Unmatched junction bases numbered 8, after V lost 1 base and J lost 4 bases. CDR1 SGHAT and CDR2 FQNNGV come from the germline V gene. CDR3 length equals 16 residues.

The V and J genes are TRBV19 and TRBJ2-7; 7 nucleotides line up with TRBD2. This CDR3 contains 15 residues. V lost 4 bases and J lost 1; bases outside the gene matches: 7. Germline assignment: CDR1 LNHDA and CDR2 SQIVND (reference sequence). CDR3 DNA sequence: TGTGCCAGTAGTACCTTAGCGGGCTTATCCTACGAGCAGTACTTC. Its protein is CASSTLAGLSYEQYF. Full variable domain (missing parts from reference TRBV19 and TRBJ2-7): DGGITQSPKYLFRKEGQNVTLSCEQNLNHDAMYWYRQDPGQGLRLIYYSQIVNDFQKGDIAEGYSVSREKKESFPLTVTSAQKNPTAFYLCASSTLAGLSYEQYFGPGTRLTVT.

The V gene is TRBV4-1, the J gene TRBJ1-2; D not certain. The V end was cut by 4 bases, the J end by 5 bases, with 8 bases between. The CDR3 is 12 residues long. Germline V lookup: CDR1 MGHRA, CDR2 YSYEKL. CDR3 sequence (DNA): TGCGCCAGCAGCCGAAGGAGTTATGGCTACACCTTC. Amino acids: CASSRRSYGYTF.

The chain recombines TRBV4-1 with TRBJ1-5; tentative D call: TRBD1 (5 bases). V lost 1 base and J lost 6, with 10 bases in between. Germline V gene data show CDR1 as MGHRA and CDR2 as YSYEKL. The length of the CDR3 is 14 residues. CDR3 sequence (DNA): TGCGCCAGCAGCCAAGCGGGGGTAAGTCAGCCCCAGCATTTT. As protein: CASSQAGVSQPQHF.

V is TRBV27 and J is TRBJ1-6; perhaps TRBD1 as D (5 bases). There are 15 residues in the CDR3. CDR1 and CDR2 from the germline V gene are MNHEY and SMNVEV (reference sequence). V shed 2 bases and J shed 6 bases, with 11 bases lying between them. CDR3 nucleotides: TGTGCCAGCAGTTTAACTGGGGCTTTTAATTCACCCCTCCACTTT. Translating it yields CASSLTGAFNSPLHF.

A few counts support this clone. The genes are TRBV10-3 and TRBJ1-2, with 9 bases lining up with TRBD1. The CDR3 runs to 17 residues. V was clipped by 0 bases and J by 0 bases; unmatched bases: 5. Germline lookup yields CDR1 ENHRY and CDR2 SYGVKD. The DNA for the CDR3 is TGTGCCATCAGTGAGTCACAGGGGGCCATAGCTAACTATGGCTACACCTTC. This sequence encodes CAISESQGAIANYGYTF.

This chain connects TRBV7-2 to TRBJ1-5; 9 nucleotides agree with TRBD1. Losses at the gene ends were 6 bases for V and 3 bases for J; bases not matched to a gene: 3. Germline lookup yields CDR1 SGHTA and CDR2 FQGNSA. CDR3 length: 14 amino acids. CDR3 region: CASSGDRVNQPQHF. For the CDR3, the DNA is TGTGCCAGCAGTGGGGACAGGGTCAATCAGCCCCAGCATTTT.

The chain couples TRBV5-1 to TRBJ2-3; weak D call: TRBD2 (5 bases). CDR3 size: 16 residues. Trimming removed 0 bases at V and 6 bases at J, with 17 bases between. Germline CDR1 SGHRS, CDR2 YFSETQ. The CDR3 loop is CASSLGGPTRGDTQYF. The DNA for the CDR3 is TGCGCCAGCAGCTTGGGAGGCCCTACTAGAGGCGATACGCAGTATTTT. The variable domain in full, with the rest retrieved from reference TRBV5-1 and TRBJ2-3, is KAGVTQTPRYLIKTRGQQVTLSCSPISGHRSVSWYQQTPGQGLQFLFEYFSETQRNKGNFPGRFSGRQFSNSRSEMNVSTLELGDSALYLCASSLGGPTRGDTQYFGPGTRLTVL.